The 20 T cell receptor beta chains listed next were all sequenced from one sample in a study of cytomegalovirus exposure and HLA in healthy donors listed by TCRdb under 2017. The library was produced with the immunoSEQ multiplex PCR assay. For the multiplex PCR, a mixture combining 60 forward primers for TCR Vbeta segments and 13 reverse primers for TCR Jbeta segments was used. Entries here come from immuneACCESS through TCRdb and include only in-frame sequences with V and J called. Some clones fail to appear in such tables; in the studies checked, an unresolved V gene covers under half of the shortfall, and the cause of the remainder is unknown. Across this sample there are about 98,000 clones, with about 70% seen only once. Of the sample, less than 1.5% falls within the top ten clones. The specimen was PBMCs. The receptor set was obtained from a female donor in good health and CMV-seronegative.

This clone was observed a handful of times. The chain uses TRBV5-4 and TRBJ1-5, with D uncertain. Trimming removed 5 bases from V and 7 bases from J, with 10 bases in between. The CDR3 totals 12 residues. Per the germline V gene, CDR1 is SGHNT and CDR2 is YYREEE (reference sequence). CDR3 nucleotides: TGTGCCAGCAGTCTCGACTCCCAGCCCCAGCATTTT. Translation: CASSLDSQPQHF.

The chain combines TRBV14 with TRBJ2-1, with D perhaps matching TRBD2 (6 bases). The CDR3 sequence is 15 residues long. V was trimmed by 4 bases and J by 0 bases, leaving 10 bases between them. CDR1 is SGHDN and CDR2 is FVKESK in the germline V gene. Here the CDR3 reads CASSPAGSSYNEQFF. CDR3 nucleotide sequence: TGTGCCAGCAGCCCAGCGGGTAGCTCCTACAATGAGCAGTTCTTC.

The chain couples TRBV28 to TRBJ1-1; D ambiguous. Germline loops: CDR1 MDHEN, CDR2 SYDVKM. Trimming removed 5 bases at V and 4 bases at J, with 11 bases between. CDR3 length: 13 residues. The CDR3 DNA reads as TGTGCCAGCAGTCTAGGTGGGTTCACTGAAGCTTTCTTT. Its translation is CASSLGGFTEAFF.

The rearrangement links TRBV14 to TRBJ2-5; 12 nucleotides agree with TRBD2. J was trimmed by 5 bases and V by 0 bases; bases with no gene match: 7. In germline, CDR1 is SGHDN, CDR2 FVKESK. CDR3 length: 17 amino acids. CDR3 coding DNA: TGTGCCAGCAGCCAAGAAGATGGACTAGCGGGACGGGAGACCCAGTACTTC. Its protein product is CASSQEDGLAGRETQYF.

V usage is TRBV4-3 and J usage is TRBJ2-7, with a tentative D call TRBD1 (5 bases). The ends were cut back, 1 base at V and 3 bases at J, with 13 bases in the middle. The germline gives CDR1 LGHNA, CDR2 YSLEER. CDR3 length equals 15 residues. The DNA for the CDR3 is TGCGCCAGCAGCCAAGGGGGCAACCTGGGCTACGAGCAGTACTTC. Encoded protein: CASSQGGNLGYEQYF.

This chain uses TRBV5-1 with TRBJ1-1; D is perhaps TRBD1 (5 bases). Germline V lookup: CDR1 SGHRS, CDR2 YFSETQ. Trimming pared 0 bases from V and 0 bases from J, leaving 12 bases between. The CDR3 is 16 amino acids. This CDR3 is CASSLVPTDLNTEAFF. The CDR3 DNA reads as TGCGCCAGCAGCTTGGTACCGACAGACCTGAACACTGAAGCTTTCTTT.

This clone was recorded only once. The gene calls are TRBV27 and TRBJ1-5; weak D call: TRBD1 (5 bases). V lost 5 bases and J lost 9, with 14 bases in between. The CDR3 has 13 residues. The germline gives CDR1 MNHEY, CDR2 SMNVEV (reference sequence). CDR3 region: CASSTTGGSPQHF. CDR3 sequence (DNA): TGTGCCAGCAGTACTACGGGGGGGTCGCCCCAGCATTTT.

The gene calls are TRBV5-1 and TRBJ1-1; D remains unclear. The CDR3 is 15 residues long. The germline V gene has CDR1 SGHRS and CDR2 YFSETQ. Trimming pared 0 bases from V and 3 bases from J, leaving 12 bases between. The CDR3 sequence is CASSLDGQVDTEAFF. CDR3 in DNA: TGCGCCAGCAGCTTGGATGGGCAGGTGGACACTGAAGCTTTCTTT.

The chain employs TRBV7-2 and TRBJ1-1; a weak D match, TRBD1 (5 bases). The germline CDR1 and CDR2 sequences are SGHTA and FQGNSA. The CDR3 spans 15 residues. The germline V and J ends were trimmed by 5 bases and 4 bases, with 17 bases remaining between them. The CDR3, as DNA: TGTGCCAGCAGCCCGTCTCACGGGGGGAGCACTGAAGCTTTCTTT. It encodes CASSPSHGGSTEAFF.

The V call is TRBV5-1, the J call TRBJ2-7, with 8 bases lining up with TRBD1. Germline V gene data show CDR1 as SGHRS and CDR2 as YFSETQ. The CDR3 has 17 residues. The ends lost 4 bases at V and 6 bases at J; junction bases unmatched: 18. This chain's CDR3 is CASSPTPEATDRGEQYF. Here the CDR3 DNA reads TGCGCCAGCAGCCCAACCCCGGAGGCAACTGACAGGGGCGAGCAGTACTTC.

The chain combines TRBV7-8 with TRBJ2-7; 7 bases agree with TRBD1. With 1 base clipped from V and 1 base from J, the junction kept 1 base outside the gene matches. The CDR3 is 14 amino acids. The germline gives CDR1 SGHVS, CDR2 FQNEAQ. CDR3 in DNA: TGTGCCAGCAGCTTAGTGACAGGGTCCTACGAGCAGTACTTC. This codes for CASSLVTGSYEQYF.

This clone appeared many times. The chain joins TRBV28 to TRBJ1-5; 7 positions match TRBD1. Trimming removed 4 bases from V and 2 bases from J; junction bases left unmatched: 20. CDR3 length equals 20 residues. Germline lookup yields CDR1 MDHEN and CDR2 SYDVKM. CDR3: CASSWIPLLSTGMGNQPQHF. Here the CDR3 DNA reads TGTGCCAGCAGTTGGATCCCCCTTTTGTCGACAGGGATGGGCAATCAGCCCCAGCATTTT.

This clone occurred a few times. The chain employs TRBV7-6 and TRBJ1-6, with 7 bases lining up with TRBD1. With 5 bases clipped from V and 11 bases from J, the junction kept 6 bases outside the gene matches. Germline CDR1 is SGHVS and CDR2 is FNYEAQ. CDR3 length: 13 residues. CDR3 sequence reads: CASSADRVAPLHF. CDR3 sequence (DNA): TGTGCCAGCAGCGCAGACAGGGTTGCACCCCTCCACTTT.

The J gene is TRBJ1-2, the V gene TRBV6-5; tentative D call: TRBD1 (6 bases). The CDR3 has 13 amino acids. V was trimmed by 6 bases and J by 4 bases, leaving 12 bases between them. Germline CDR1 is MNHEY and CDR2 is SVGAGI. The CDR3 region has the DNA TGTGCCAGCAGGGACAGCAGGAGCTATGGCTACACCTTC. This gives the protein CASRDSRSYGYTF.

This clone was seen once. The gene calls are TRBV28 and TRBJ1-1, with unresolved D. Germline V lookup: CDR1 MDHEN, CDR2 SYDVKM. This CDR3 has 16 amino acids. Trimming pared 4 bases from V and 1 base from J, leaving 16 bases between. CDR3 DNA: TGTGCCAGCAGTTCCAACCCGCCCCCAGGGAACACTGAAGCTTTCTTT. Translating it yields CASSSNPPPGNTEAFF.

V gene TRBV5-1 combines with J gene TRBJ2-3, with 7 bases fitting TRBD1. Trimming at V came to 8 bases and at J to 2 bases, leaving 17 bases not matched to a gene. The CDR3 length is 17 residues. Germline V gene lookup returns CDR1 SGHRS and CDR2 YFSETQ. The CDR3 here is CARGQAAGHDFTDTQYF. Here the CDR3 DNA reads TGCGCCAGAGGACAGGCGGCGGGCCATGACTTCACAGATACGCAGTATTTT. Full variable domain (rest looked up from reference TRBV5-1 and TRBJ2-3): KAGVTQTPRYLIKTRGQQVTLSCSPISGHRSVSWYQQTPGQGLQFLFEYFSETQRNKGNFPGRFSGRQFSNSRSEMNVSTLELGDSALYLCARGQAAGHDFTDTQYFGPGTRLTVL.

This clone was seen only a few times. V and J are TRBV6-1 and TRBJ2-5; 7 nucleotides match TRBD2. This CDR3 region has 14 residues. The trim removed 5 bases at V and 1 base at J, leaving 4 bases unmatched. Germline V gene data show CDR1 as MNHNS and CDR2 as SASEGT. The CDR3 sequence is CASSRGDPQETQYF. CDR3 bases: TGTGCCAGCAGTCGGGGGGATCCCCAAGAGACCCAGTACTTC.

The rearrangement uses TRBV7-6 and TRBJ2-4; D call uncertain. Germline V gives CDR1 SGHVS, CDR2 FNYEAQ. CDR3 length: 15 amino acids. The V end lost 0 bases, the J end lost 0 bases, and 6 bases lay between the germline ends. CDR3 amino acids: CASSLANGAKNIQYF. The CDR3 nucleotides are TGTGCCAGCAGCTTAGCGAACGGAGCCAAAAACATTCAGTACTTC.

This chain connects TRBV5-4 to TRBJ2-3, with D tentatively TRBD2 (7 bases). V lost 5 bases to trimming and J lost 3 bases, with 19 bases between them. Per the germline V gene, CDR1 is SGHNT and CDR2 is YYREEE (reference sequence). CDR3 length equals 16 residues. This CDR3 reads CASSGGGSVRTDTQYF. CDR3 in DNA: TGTGCCAGCAGTGGGGGGGGCAGTGTTCGAACAGATACGCAGTATTTT.

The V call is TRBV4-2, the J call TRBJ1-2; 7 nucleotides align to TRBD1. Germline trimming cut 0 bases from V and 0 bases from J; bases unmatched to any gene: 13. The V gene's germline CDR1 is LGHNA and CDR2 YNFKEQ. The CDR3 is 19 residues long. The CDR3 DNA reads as TGTGCCAGCAGCCAAGATCATCGGGGACAGCCTTCAACTAACTATGGCTACACCTTC. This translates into CASSQDHRGQPSTNYGYTF.